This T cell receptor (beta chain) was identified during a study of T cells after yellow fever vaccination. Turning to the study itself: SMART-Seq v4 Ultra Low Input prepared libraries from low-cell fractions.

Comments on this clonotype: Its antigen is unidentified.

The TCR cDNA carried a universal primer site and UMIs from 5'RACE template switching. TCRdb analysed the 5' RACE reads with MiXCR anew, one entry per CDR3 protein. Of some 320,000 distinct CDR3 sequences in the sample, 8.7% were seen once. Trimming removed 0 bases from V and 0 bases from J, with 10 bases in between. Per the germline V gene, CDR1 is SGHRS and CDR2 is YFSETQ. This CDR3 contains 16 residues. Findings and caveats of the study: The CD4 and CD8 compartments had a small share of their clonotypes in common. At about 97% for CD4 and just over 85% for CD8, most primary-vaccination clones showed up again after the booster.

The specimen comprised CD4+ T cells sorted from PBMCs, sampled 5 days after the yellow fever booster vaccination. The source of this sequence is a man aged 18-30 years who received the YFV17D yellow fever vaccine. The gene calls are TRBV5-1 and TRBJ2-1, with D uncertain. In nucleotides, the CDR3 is TGCGCCAGCAGCTTGGATGTCCAAAGCTCCTACAATGAGCAGTTCTTC. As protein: CASSLDVQSSYNEQFF. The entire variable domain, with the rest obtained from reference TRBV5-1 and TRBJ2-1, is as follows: KAGVTQTPRYLIKTRGQQVTLSCSPISGHRSVSWYQQTPGQGLQFLFEYFSETQRNKGNFPGRFSGRQFSNSRSEMNVSTLELGDSALYLCASSLDVQSSYNEQFFGPGTRLTVL.